This T cell receptor (beta chain) was identified in a study of control samples from healthy donors and cancer patients. Germline-derived CDR1 and CDR2 are SEHNR and FQNEAQ (reference sequence). Trimming pared 5 bases from V and 1 base from J, leaving 17 bases between. The CDR3 covers 16 residues. Assay used: immunoSEQ multiplex PCR; TCRdb lists only in-frame clones, some missing. The repertoire holds 85,000 to 95,000 clones, with around 80% as singletons. This TCR was sampled from a woman in her fifties or sixties in good health. The chain has TRBV7-9 and TRBJ1-1; D possibly corresponds to TRBD1 (5 bases). The material sequenced was blood. CDR3 region: CASSPPGRQRNTEAFF. The CDR3 DNA reads TGTGCCAGCAGCCCACCTGGTCGACAGAGGAACACTGAAGCTTTCTTT.